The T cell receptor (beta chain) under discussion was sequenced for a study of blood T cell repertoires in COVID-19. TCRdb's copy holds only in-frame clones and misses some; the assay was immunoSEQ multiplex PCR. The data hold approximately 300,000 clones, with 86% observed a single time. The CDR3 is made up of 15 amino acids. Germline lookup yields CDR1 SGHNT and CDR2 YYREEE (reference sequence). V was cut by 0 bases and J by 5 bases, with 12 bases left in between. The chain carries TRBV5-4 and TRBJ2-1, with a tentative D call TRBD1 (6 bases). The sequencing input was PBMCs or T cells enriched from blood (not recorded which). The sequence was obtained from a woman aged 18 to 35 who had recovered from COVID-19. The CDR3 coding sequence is TGTGCCAGCAGCTTGGGTGGGGCAGGGGACAATGAGCAGTTCTTC. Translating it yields CASSLGGAGDNEQFF.